This T cell receptor (beta chain) originates from a study of OX40 agonist ivuxolimab in advanced cancers. Notes on the study in general: CD4+ and CD8+ blood T cells expanded clonally by week 6 at 0.1 to 3.0 mg/kg.

Some clones are missing from TCRdb's copy, which holds only in-frame ones; the method was immunoSEQ multiplex PCR. The sample records about 79,000 clones, about 80% being singletons. The ends were cut back, 4 bases at V and 9 bases at J, with 16 bases in the middle. CDR3 length equals 15 residues. Germline V CDR1 and CDR2: LGHNA, YSLEER. About this clone itself: Its antigen remains unknown.

The chain joins TRBV4-3 to TRBJ1-6; a weak D match, TRBD1 (6 bases). Here the sequenced sample was CD4+ or CD8+ T cells sorted from blood, taken in a trial of the OX40 agonist ivuxolimab. The receptor was isolated from an adult with an advanced solid tumor such as melanoma, head and neck, liver or kidney cancer. The CDR3 nucleotides read TGCGCCAGCAGCCGATCAGGGGAGGGGGGTTCACCCCTCCACTTT. Protein sequence: CASSRSGEGGSPLHF.